One sample yielded the 22 T cell receptor beta chains listed below, sequenced in a study of human T cells and chemical hapten exposure. This sample's time point: patch test 3, about 24 weeks after DPC sensitization. The treatment: therapeutic diphenylcyclopropenone sensitization with weekly scalp DPC. TCRdb reanalysed the RACE reads using MiXCR and keeps one entry per CDR3 protein. The table lists about 170,000 distinct CDR3 sequences, roughly 26% of them singletons. The specimen comprised whole blood, sampled in connection with sensitization to the hapten diphenylcyclopropenone (DPC). Source of these receptors: a woman younger than 30 with alopecia areata. Some clones in this sample may be carry-over from other donors' samples.

V and J are TRBV6-5 and TRBJ2-7; TRBD1 matches 10 bases. This CDR3 comprises 17 residues. Trimming took 5 bases from V and 5 from J; bases not matched to a gene: 15. Per germline, CDR1 MNHEY and CDR2 SVGAGI. Here the CDR3 DNA reads TGTGCCAGCAGTCCCCACCTCGGGACAGGGGCTCGCAACGAGCAGTACTTC. Translating it yields CASSPHLGTGARNEQYF.

This chain connects TRBV29-1 to TRBJ1-2; tentative D call: TRBD1 (6 bases). The CDR3 is 11 amino acids. The V gene lost 3 bases and the J gene lost 4 bases, with 6 bases spanning the gap. CDR1 SQVTM and CDR2 ANQGSEA come from the germline V gene. DNA of the CDR3: TGCAGCGTTGACAGGGGCTATGGCTACACCTTC. Translating it yields CSVDRGYGYTF.

This clonotype was counted once. The chain has TRBV4-3 and TRBJ2-7; 9 positions match TRBD2. The V gene's germline CDR1 is LGHNA and CDR2 YSLEER. This CDR3 is 15 amino acids long. V trimming: 1 base; J trimming: 2 bases; junction bases outside the gene matches: 3. CDR3 protein: CASSQAAGGPYEQYF. CDR3 in DNA: TGCGCCAGCAGCCAAGCAGCGGGGGGCCCCTACGAGCAGTACTTC.

This clonotype was recorded a few times. V and J are TRBV20-1 and TRBJ2-2; D perhaps matches TRBD2 (6 bases). Germline values: CDR1 DFQATT, CDR2 SNEGSKA (reference sequence). V was shortened by 0 bases and J by 3 bases, with 17 bases between the two germline ends. The CDR3 runs to 17 residues. The CDR3: CSARDSRRGADTGELFF. The CDR3 DNA reads TGCAGTGCTAGAGATTCGAGGCGGGGAGCGGACACCGGGGAGCTGTTTTTT.

The rearrangement links TRBV20-1 to TRBJ2-5, with D unresolved. V was pared by 0 bases and J by 11 bases, with 1 base between. The CDR3 loop spans 8 amino acids. CDR1 is DFQATT, CDR2 SNEGSKA, per germline (reference sequence). The CDR3 DNA sequence: TGCAGTGCTAGAGAACAGTACTTC. It yields the protein CSAREQYF.

The chain joins TRBV6-6 to TRBJ2-7; TRBD1 matches at 9 bases. Germline V gene lookup returns CDR1 MNHNY and CDR2 SVGAGI (reference sequence). The CDR3 contains 15 residues. J gave up 6 bases and V 2 bases, and 8 bases lay outside the gene matches. The CDR3 protein is CASSYQQGASLEQYF. The CDR3 DNA reads TGTGCCAGCAGTTACCAACAGGGGGCAAGTCTCGAGCAGTACTTC.

This clonotype has a handful of counts. This chain joins TRBV4-1 and TRBJ1-5; D call uncertain. V lost 0 bases, J lost 10 bases, and 13 bases lay in between. Germline-derived CDR1 and CDR2 are MGHRA and YSYEKL. The CDR3 covers 14 residues. The CDR3 loop reads CASSQDRLDDPQHF. CDR3 nucleotide sequence: TGCGCCAGCAGCCAAGACCGCCTTGATGATCCCCAGCATTTT.

The chain links TRBV16 to TRBJ2-7; 10 bases are shared with TRBD2. CDR3 length equals 13 residues. The germline V gene encodes CDR1 KGHSY and CDR2 FQNENV. Losses at the gene ends were 0 bases for V and 11 bases for J; bases not matched to a gene: 4. In nucleotides, the CDR3 is TGTGCCAGCAGCCAATCGCCCCTAGCGGGGGAGTACTTC. Protein: CASSQSPLAGEYF. The whole variable domain, remainder taken from reference TRBV16 and TRBJ2-7, is GEEVAQTPKHLVRGEGQKAKLYCAPIKGHSYVFWYQQVLKNEFKFLISFQNENVFDETGMPKERFSAKCLPNSPCSLEIQATKLEDSAVYFCASSQSPLAGEYFGPGTRLTVT.

Here the CDR3 reads CAIRSLTGGITGELFF. The CDR3, as DNA: TGTGCCATCAGGTCCCTGACAGGGGGCATTACCGGGGAGCTGTTTTTT. The chain is built from TRBV10-3 and TRBJ2-2; 10 nucleotides align to TRBD1. V lost 6 bases, J lost 5 bases, and 9 bases stayed unmatched. Germline-derived CDR1 and CDR2 are ENHRY and SYGVKD. The CDR3 runs to 16 residues.

This chain joins TRBV5-1 and TRBJ1-4; D is perhaps TRBD1 (5 bases). V was pared by 7 bases and J by 4 bases, with 17 bases between. Per the germline V gene, CDR1 is SGHRS and CDR2 is YFSETQ. This CDR3 region has 15 residues. CDR3 DNA sequence: TGCGCCAGCCAGACCGAGGGACGGATTAATGAAAAACTGTTTTTT. Translating gives CASQTEGRINEKLFF.

This clonotype was found many times. The gene calls are TRBV12-5 and TRBJ2-3, with 8 nucleotides matching TRBD2. The V gene's germline CDR1 is LGHNT and CDR2 FRNRAP. V was clipped by 2 bases and J by 4 bases; unmatched bases: 5. The CDR3 is 15 residues long. Written as DNA, the CDR3 is TGTGCTAGTGGTTTGTCGAGCGGGAGTTCAGATACGCAGTATTTT. Translating it yields CASGLSSGSSDTQYF.

This sequence joins TRBV5-1 and TRBJ1-1; the match to TRBD1 covers 8 bases. Trimming removed 1 base from V and 3 bases from J; junction bases left unmatched: 11. There are 17 residues in the CDR3. The germline V gene has CDR1 SGHRS and CDR2 YFSETQ. As DNA, the CDR3 is TGCGCCAGCAGCTTGCCCCGGGACAGGAGGACAGACACTGAAGCTTTCTTT. Translation: CASSLPRDRRTDTEAFF.

This sequence joins TRBV7-2 and TRBJ2-2; D unclear. V dropped 2 bases and J dropped 0 bases, with 10 bases sitting between them. CDR1 is SGHTA, CDR2 FQGNSA, per germline. The CDR3 loop spans 16 amino acids. In DNA form, the CDR3 reads TGTGCCAGCAGCTTAACGCGACTGGCGAACACCGGGGAGCTGTTTTTT. Translating it yields CASSLTRLANTGELFF.

This clonotype was observed a few times. The chain combines TRBV20-1 with TRBJ2-7; D unresolved. The V gene's germline CDR1 is DFQATT and CDR2 SNEGSKA (reference sequence). The ends were cut back, 3 bases at V and 4 bases at J, with 13 bases in the middle. The CDR3 spans 13 residues. CDR3 sequence: CSARRQSAYEQYF. CDR3 sequence (DNA): TGCAGTGCTAGGAGGCAGAGTGCATACGAGCAGTACTTC.

CDR3 amino acids: CASSQVTRGALGNEQFF. For the CDR3, the DNA is TGCGCCAGCAGCCAAGTTACTCGGGGGGCCCTAGGCAATGAGCAGTTCTTC. V is TRBV4-1 and J is TRBJ2-1; a possible D gene is TRBD2 (7 bases). This CDR3 contains 17 residues. Deletions cut 1 base from V and 6 bases from J, with 19 bases between. Germline V lookup: CDR1 MGHRA, CDR2 YSYEKL.

The gene calls are TRBV29-1 and TRBJ2-1; TRBD2 aligns across 7 bases. Trimming removed 5 bases from V and 7 bases from J; junction bases left unmatched: 8. The CDR3 length is 13 residues. Germline CDR1 SQVTM, CDR2 ANQGSEA. Here the CDR3 reads CSVSGISPNEQFF. The CDR3 bases are TGCAGCGTTAGCGGGATTAGCCCTAATGAGCAGTTCTTC.

This chain uses TRBV29-1 with TRBJ2-7; 9 bases line up with TRBD1. This CDR3 is 12 amino acids long. Germline V CDR1 and CDR2: SQVTM, ANQGSEA. J lost 2 bases, V lost 6 bases, and 2 bases had no gene match. In DNA form, the CDR3 reads TGCAGCGTGGGGACAGGGACCTACGAGCAGTACTTC. Translated: CSVGTGTYEQYF.

V and J are TRBV13 and TRBJ2-2; D remains ambiguous. V shed 4 bases and J shed 5 bases, with 8 bases lying between them. The CDR3 is 13 residues long. Germline assignment: CDR1 PRHDT and CDR2 FYEKMQ (reference sequence). CDR3 bases: TGTGCCAGCAGCTCCCCCTGGACCGGGGAGCTGTTTTTT. Its protein is CASSSPWTGELFF.

This clonotype appeared a few times. The chain combines TRBV25-1 with TRBJ2-3; TRBD1 matches 9 bases. J gave up 5 bases and V 5 bases, and 5 bases lay outside the gene matches. Germline CDR1 MGHDK, CDR2 SYGVNS. CDR3 length equals 14 residues. The DNA for the CDR3 is TGTGCCAGCAGTACAGGGGGCGGGAGAGATACGCAGTATTTT. Translated: CASSTGGGRDTQYF.

V and J are TRBV4-3 and TRBJ1-1, with D hard to call. V was shortened by 1 base and J by 4 bases, with 7 bases between the two germline ends. The CDR3 has 13 residues. Germline V CDR1 and CDR2: LGHNA, YSLEER. CDR3 residues: CASSQAAGTEAFF. CDR3 in DNA: TGCGCCAGCAGCCAAGCTGCGGGCACTGAAGCTTTCTTT.

The gene calls are TRBV11-1 and TRBJ2-1, with a tentative D call TRBD1 (6 bases). This CDR3 has 15 amino acids. Germline V gives CDR1 SGHAT, CDR2 FQDESV (reference sequence). Trimming took 5 bases from V and 4 from J, leaving 15 bases between them. Here the CDR3 DNA reads TGTGCCAGCAGCCCAGTCGCAGGGGCGTACAATGAGCAGTTCTTC. As protein: CASSPVAGAYNEQFF. The whole variable domain, remainder taken from reference TRBV11-1 and TRBJ2-1, is EAEVAQSPRYKITEKSQAVAFWCDPISGHATLYWYRQILGQGPELLVQFQDESVVDDSQLPKDRFSAERLKGVDSTLKIQPAELGDSAMYLCASSPVAGAYNEQFFGPGTRLTVL.

The V call is TRBV27, the J call TRBJ2-1; the D gene is possibly TRBD2 (5 bases). Looked up from germline, CDR1 is MNHEY and CDR2 is SMNVEV (reference sequence). The CDR3 length is 14 residues. V lost 5 bases and J lost 2, with 10 bases in between. CDR3 in amino acids: CASSPTSPYNEQFF. As DNA, the CDR3 is TGTGCCAGCAGTCCCACTAGTCCCTACAATGAGCAGTTCTTC.